The 32 T cell receptor beta chains below come from one sample, sequenced in a study of neoadjuvant nivolumab and ipilimumab in lung cancer. Repertoires were generated with immunoSEQ multiplex PCR, while TCRdb's copy carries only in-frame clones and drops some. This table holds 25,000 to 30,000 clones, approximately 83% found once. The sample was tumor tissue, taken after neoadjuvant nivolumab, alone or with ipilimumab, at or shortly before surgery. The receptors come from an adult with non-small cell lung cancer.

This clone is large within its sample. The rearrangement uses TRBV19 and TRBJ2-7, with 8 bases that match TRBD1. CDR1 is LNHDA and CDR2 is SQIVND in the germline V gene (reference sequence). After removal of 4 bases from V and 6 bases from J, the junction contained 5 bases not matched to a gene. This CDR3 comprises 13 residues. The CDR3: CASSNPTGAEQYF. The CDR3 nucleotides are TGTGCCAGTAGTAACCCGACAGGGGCCGAGCAGTACTTC.

The chain employs TRBV18 and TRBJ1-5; the D gene is possibly TRBD1 (5 bases). CDR3 length equals 15 residues. In germline, CDR1 is KGHSH, CDR2 LQKENI. V lost 4 bases, J lost 1 base, and 11 bases lay in between. The CDR3 DNA sequence: TGTGCCAGCTCACATGGTCGACAGAGCAATCAGCCCCAGCATTTT. This translates into CASSHGRQSNQPQHF.

V and J are TRBV4-3 and TRBJ1-3; 7 bases align to TRBD1. This CDR3 has 15 residues. Germline CDR1 is LGHNA and CDR2 is YSLEER. V shed 1 base and J 8 bases; nucleotides not matched to a gene: 8. The CDR3 reads CASSQAVGQEYTIYF. CDR3 nucleotide sequence: TGCGCCAGCAGCCAAGCGGTAGGACAGGAGTACACCATATATTTT.

Note on this clone: The junction departs from germline at one end; a sequencing error may be responsible. The chain joins TRBV11-2 to TRBJ2-1; 12 positions match TRBD1. Per germline, CDR1 SGHAT and CDR2 FQNNGV. The CDR3 covers 15 residues. DNA for the CDR3: TGTGCCAGCAGCCTAGCCGGGACAGGGGGCGCCCGGAATATCTTC. This translates into CASSLAGTGGARNIF.

The genes are TRBV7-2 and TRBJ1-6, with 8 bases matching TRBD1. This CDR3 is 16 amino acids long. Germline V gene data show CDR1 as SGHTA and CDR2 as FQGNSA. V gave up 1 base and J gave up 7 bases; unmatched junction bases: 6. CDR3 amino acids: CASSLVRTGPNSPLHF. The CDR3 region has the DNA TGTGCCAGCAGCTTAGTCCGGACAGGGCCGAATTCACCCCTCCACTTT.

This chain uses TRBV11-3 with TRBJ2-3; the D gene could be TRBD1 or TRBD2 (6 bases each). This CDR3 has 17 amino acids. The V gene's germline CDR1 is SGHNT and CDR2 YENEEA. The V end was cut by 5 bases, the J end by 4 bases, with 22 bases between. The chain's CDR3 is CASSNSRGGSGADTQYF. The CDR3 DNA reads as TGTGCCAGCAGCAATAGTAGAGGGGGGTCAGGCGCAGATACGCAGTATTTT.

V is TRBV6-5 and J is TRBJ2-1; 13 bases are shared with TRBD2. Losses at the gene ends were 0 bases for V and 9 bases for J; bases not matched to a gene: 5. The CDR3 has 16 amino acids. Germline V CDR1 and CDR2: MNHEY, SVGAGI. CDR3 sequence reads: CASSYSLTSGRPEQFF. CDR3 in DNA: TGTGCCAGCAGTTACTCCTTGACTAGCGGGAGGCCTGAGCAGTTCTTC.

This clone showed up just a few times. The rearrangement links TRBV6-5 to TRBJ1-1, with D perhaps TRBD1 (5 bases). The V and J ends lost 0 bases and 5 bases respectively, with 13 bases between them. This CDR3 has 15 residues. The germline V gene has CDR1 MNHEY and CDR2 SVGAGI. This CDR3 is CASSYSMRGGTEAFF. CDR3 in DNA: TGTGCCAGCAGTTACTCGATGAGGGGAGGGACTGAAGCTTTCTTT.

This clone occurred once. The chain uses TRBV4-1 and TRBJ2-2; 8 bases agree with TRBD1. V shed 4 bases and J 6 bases; nucleotides not matched to a gene: 10. CDR3 length: 16 amino acids. Germline assignment: CDR1 MGHRA and CDR2 YSYEKL. This chain's CDR3 is CASSLHRQGFSGELFF. The DNA of the CDR3 is TGCGCCAGCAGCCTGCACCGACAGGGGTTTTCCGGGGAGCTGTTTTTT.

This clone was counted between two and nine times. The gene calls are TRBV5-4 and TRBJ2-3; TRBD1 matches at 12 bases. After removal of 0 bases from V and 4 bases from J, the junction contained 3 bases not matched to a gene. Looked up from germline, CDR1 is SGHNT and CDR2 is YYREEE (reference sequence). The CDR3 is 16 residues long. The DNA for the CDR3 is TGTGCCAGCAGCTTGGCCGGGACAGGGGGCCCAGATACGCAGTATTTT. Protein sequence: CASSLAGTGGPDTQYF.

The chain carries TRBV25-1 and TRBJ1-1; 10 bases map to TRBD1. Germline CDR1 MGHDK, CDR2 SYGVNS. The CDR3 totals 16 residues. Trimming cost V 6 bases and J 0 bases; bases outside gene matches: 7. The CDR3 DNA is TGTGCCAGCAGACTGGACAGGGGGGGCATGAACACTGAAGCTTTCTTT. Amino acid sequence: CASRLDRGGMNTEAFF. Together with reference TRBV25-1 and TRBJ1-1, the CDR3 gives the full variable domain: EADIYQTPRYLVIGTGKKITLECSQTMGHDKMYWYQQDPGMELHLIHYSYGVNSTEKGDLSSESTVSRIRTEHFPLTLESARPSHTSQYLCASRLDRGGMNTEAFFGQGTRLTVV.

The CDR3 loop is CASSYGQGDEQFF. The CDR3, as DNA: TGTGCCAGCAGCTACGGACAGGGCGATGAGCAGTTCTTC. V and J are TRBV5-6 and TRBJ2-1; the match to TRBD1 covers 8 bases. This CDR3 is 13 amino acids long. CDR1 SGHDT and CDR2 YYEEEE come from the germline V gene. The J segment lost 8 bases and the V segment lost 3 bases, leaving 4 bases of the junction unmatched.

This clone was recorded a few times. V gene TRBV2 combines with J gene TRBJ2-7, with D possibly being TRBD2 (6 bases). Germline V gene lookup returns CDR1 SNHLY and CDR2 FYNNEI. There are 15 residues in the CDR3. The V end was cut by 9 bases, the J end by 2 bases, with 20 bases between. For the CDR3, the DNA is TGTGCCAGTAAAACAACGAGCGGGTTACCCTACGAGCAGTACTTC. Translating it yields CASKTTSGLPYEQYF.

The chain uses TRBV6-1 and TRBJ1-1; D possibly corresponds to TRBD1 (6 bases). V lost 11 bases to trimming and J lost 4 bases, with 14 bases between them. This CDR3 has 12 residues. Germline-derived CDR1 and CDR2 are MNHNS and SASEGT. DNA of the CDR3: TGTGCCGTAACCACAGGGTTCACTGAAGCTTTCTTT. It yields the protein CAVTTGFTEAFF.

The CDR3 DNA is TGTGCCAGCTCACCATTGTCAGGGGGCAATATCCTGACTTTC. Translated, it gives CASSPLSGGNILTF. The V call is TRBV18, the J call TRBJ2-6; TRBD1 agrees at 8 bases. The CDR3 is 14 residues long. Trimming at V came to 2 bases and at J to 14 bases, leaving 8 bases not matched to a gene. The germline V gene has CDR1 KGHSH and CDR2 LQKENI. The whole variable domain, filled in from reference TRBV18 and TRBJ2-6, reads NAGVMQNPRHLVRRRGQEARLRCSPMKGHSHVYWYRQLPEEGLKFMVYLQKENIIDESGMPKERFSAEFPKEGPSILRIQQVVRGDSAAYFCASSPLSGGNILTFGAGSRLTVL.

This rearrangement joins TRBV2 to TRBJ1-5; TRBD1 agrees at 10 bases. The V gene end was trimmed by 4 bases and the J gene end by 1 base; junction bases not matched to a gene: 16. The CDR3 is 20 residues long. Germline assignment: CDR1 SNHLY and CDR2 FYNNEI. The CDR3 loop reads CASSVTGGQGDFRSNQPQHF. In nucleotides, the CDR3 is TGTGCCAGCAGTGTTACGGGAGGACAGGGGGATTTTAGGAGCAATCAGCCCCAGCATTTT.

This chain joins TRBV25-1 and TRBJ2-3, with D perhaps TRBD2 (6 bases). V was shortened by 5 bases and J by 2 bases, with 14 bases between the two germline ends. The CDR3 totals 15 residues. The V gene's germline CDR1 is MGHDK and CDR2 SYGVNS. The CDR3: CASSSPGVNTDTQYF. In DNA, the CDR3 is TGTGCCAGCAGTAGCCCGGGAGTAAACACAGATACGCAGTATTTT.

This clone was counted once. This CDR3 reads CASSSVGSYNEQFF. DNA for the CDR3: TGCGCCAGCAGCTCGGTTGGGTCCTACAATGAGCAGTTCTTC. The V gene is TRBV5-1, the J gene TRBJ2-1; unclear D gene. The CDR3 sequence is 14 residues long. V lost 3 bases to trimming and J lost 1 base, with 8 bases between them. In germline, CDR1 is SGHRS, CDR2 YFSETQ.

V is TRBV5-1 and J is TRBJ2-1, with TRBD2 matching 7 bases. V lost 7 bases, J lost 6 bases, and 16 bases stayed unmatched. The CDR3 runs to 16 residues. Germline CDR1 and CDR2: SGHRS and YFSETQ. The chain's CDR3 is CASGITSASLANEQFF. The CDR3 region has the DNA TGCGCCAGCGGGATCACTAGCGCGTCCTTGGCCAATGAGCAGTTCTTC.

This clone was detected a few times. V usage is TRBV27 and J usage is TRBJ1-2, with 8 bases matching TRBD1. Germline CDR1 is MNHEY and CDR2 is SMNVEV (reference sequence). With V trimmed by 5 bases and J by 8 bases, 13 bases remained unmatched. There are 15 residues in the CDR3. This CDR3 reads CASSADRDRPGGYTF. Written as DNA, the CDR3 is TGTGCCAGCAGTGCGGACCGGGACAGGCCAGGCGGCTACACCTTC.

This chain uses TRBV19 with TRBJ2-2, with TRBD1 as a possible D gene (5 bases). V was shortened by 0 bases and J by 4 bases, with 6 bases between the two germline ends. The CDR3 covers 14 residues. The germline V gene has CDR1 LNHDA and CDR2 SQIVND (reference sequence). The CDR3, as DNA: TGTGCCAGTAGTATAGAACAGGTCACCGGGGAGCTGTTTTTT. Its protein product is CASSIEQVTGELFF.

Here the CDR3 DNA reads TGTGCCAGCTCACCACGTTCCTCGCCCGGGAGCTCTGGAAACACCATATATTTT. It specifies CASSPRSSPGSSGNTIYF. The chain couples TRBV18 to TRBJ1-3; D not resolved. V dropped 1 base and J dropped 0 bases, with 16 bases sitting between them. Germline CDR1 is KGHSH and CDR2 is LQKENI. This CDR3 region has 18 residues.

This clone was seen a single time. V is TRBV19 and J is TRBJ1-2; 9 bases align to TRBD1. Germline CDR1 LNHDA, CDR2 SQIVND (reference sequence). The CDR3 spans 16 residues. V shed 5 bases, J shed 8 bases, and the junction held 15 bases outside the gene matches. The CDR3 DNA sequence: TGTGCCAGTAGTTCGAGTTACAGGGGGCGAAGTACGGGCTACACCTTC. The encoded protein is CASSSSYRGRSTGYTF.

The rearrangement joins TRBV5-1 to TRBJ2-6; unclear D gene. Trimming cost V 4 bases and J 5 bases, with 13 bases left between them. The CDR3 is 15 residues long. Germline values: CDR1 SGHRS, CDR2 YFSETQ. This chain's CDR3 is CASSPRSNRANVLTF. CDR3 nucleotides: TGCGCCAGCAGCCCCAGGAGTAACCGGGCCAACGTCCTGACTTTC.

This clone appeared once. The gene calls are TRBV7-3 and TRBJ1-3; 7 bases line up with TRBD1. With 5 bases clipped from V and 2 bases from J, the junction kept 6 bases outside the gene matches. Germline loops: CDR1 SGHTA, CDR2 FQGTGA. CDR3 length: 15 amino acids. The CDR3 region is CASSPTGAPGNTIYF. The CDR3 DNA reads as TGTGCCAGCAGCCCCACAGGGGCCCCTGGAAACACCATATATTTT.

J is TRBJ1-2 and V is TRBV5-5; TRBD1 matches at 7 bases. Unmatched junction bases numbered 12, after V lost 8 bases and J lost 2 bases. The CDR3 extends over 15 amino acids. Germline assignment: CDR1 SGHKS and CDR2 YYEKEE (reference sequence). The CDR3 is CASSLGDSVNYGYTF. The CDR3 nucleotides are TGTGCCAGTAGCCTGGGGGACAGCGTGAACTATGGCTACACCTTC.

The chain links TRBV7-9 to TRBJ2-1; TRBD2 matches 9 bases. CDR1 and CDR2 from the germline V gene are SEHNR and FQNEAQ (reference sequence). The CDR3 is made up of 16 amino acids. Germline trimming cut 7 bases from V and 3 bases from J; bases unmatched to any gene: 10. CDR3 region: CASNRWVAGDYNEQFF. CDR3 in DNA: TGTGCCAGCAATAGATGGGTAGCGGGAGACTACAATGAGCAGTTCTTC. The whole variable domain, remainder taken from reference TRBV7-9 and TRBJ2-1, is DTGVSQNPRHKITKRGQNVTFRCDPISEHNRLYWYRQTLGQGPEFLTYFQNEAQLEKSRLLSDRFSAERPKGSFSTLEIQRTEQGDSAMYLCASNRWVAGDYNEQFFGPGTRLTVL.

This clone was seen once. The rearrangement joins TRBV4-3 to TRBJ2-3, with a tentative D call TRBD1 (6 bases). The germline V gene has CDR1 LGHNA and CDR2 YSLEER. The V and J ends lost 4 bases and 6 bases respectively, with 17 bases between them. CDR3 length: 15 residues. The CDR3 sequence: CASSPGQGLLDTQYF. CDR3 in DNA: TGCGCCAGCAGCCCGGGCCAGGGGCTTTTGGATACGCAGTATTTT.

The chain carries TRBV7-2 and TRBJ2-1, with 7 bases identical to TRBD2. With 2 bases clipped from V and 0 bases from J, the junction kept 4 bases outside the gene matches. The CDR3 is 16 residues long. CDR1 and CDR2 from the germline V gene are SGHTA and FQGNSA. The CDR3 nucleotides are TGTGCCAGCAGCTTATTTGGCGGGAGCTCCTACAATGAGCAGTTCTTC. Translation: CASSLFGGSSYNEQFF.

The rearrangement links TRBV18 to TRBJ2-5; possibly TRBD1 for D (5 bases). Germline loops: CDR1 KGHSH, CDR2 LQKENI. CDR3 size: 14 residues. V was trimmed by 1 base and J by 2 bases, leaving 8 bases between them. In nucleotides, the CDR3 is TGTGCCAGCTCACCACACCAGGGACAAGAGACCCAGTACTTC. Protein product: CASSPHQGQETQYF. Filled out from reference TRBV18 and TRBJ2-5, the complete variable domain reads NAGVMQNPRHLVRRRGQEARLRCSPMKGHSHVYWYRQLPEEGLKFMVYLQKENIIDESGMPKERFSAEFPKEGPSILRIQQVVRGDSAAYFCASSPHQGQETQYFGPGTRLLVL.

The J gene is TRBJ2-7, the V gene TRBV7-9, with D maybe TRBD2 (5 bases). The CDR3 extends over 15 amino acids. Germline V CDR1 and CDR2: SEHNR, FQNEAQ (reference sequence). Trimming took off 5 bases at V and 0 bases at J, with 14 bases between the two ends. The CDR3 region is CASSRGYIPSYEQYF. The CDR3 DNA reads as TGTGCCAGCAGCAGAGGGTACATTCCCTCCTACGAGCAGTACTTC.

The rearrangement uses TRBV19 and TRBJ2-4; no definite D call. Germline V gene data show CDR1 as LNHDA and CDR2 as SQIVND (reference sequence). CDR3 length: 12 amino acids. V lost 5 bases to trimming and J lost 9 bases, with 11 bases between them. The CDR3 DNA reads as TGTGCCAGTAGTGCCCAAACGGCCATTCAGTACTTC. Encoded protein: CASSAQTAIQYF.